The 15 T cell receptor beta chains below come from one sample, sequenced in a study of a mutant IDH1 vaccine in newly diagnosed glioma. Clones were read by immunoSEQ multiplex PCR, and TCRdb kept only the in-frame ones, dropping some. The repertoire holds tens of thousands of clones, with around nine tenths as singletons. Time point in this sample: week 35, safety follow-up. The investigators gave 300 ug of mutant IDH1 20-mer peptide in each vaccine dose, together with topical imiquimod. These receptors have no known antigen. The material was PBMCs, obtained from a glioma patient whose treatment included an IDH1 peptide vaccine. These TCRs come from a man younger than 45 with glioma.

CDR3 DNA: TGTGCCAGCAGCTTGGGAGGGATGAACACCGGGGAGCTGTTTTTT. Amino acid sequence: CASSLGGMNTGELFF. The chain is built from TRBV5-6 and TRBJ2-2, with D perhaps matching TRBD2 (5 bases). V dropped 0 bases and J dropped 1 base, with 7 bases sitting between them. The CDR3 has 15 amino acids. Germline V gene sequence: CDR1 SGHDT, CDR2 YYEEEE. Full variable domain (missing parts from reference TRBV5-6 and TRBJ2-2): DAGVTQSPTHLIKTRGQQVTLRCSPKSGHDTVSWYQQALGQGPQFIFQYYEEEERQRGNFPDRFSGHQFPNYSSELNVNALLLGDSALYLCASSLGGMNTGELFFGEGSRLTVL.

This clone was detected a few times. The chain links TRBV9 to TRBJ1-1, with D uncertain. Trimming left V 0 bases short and J 0 bases short, with 6 bases between. The CDR3 is 14 amino acids. Germline V lookup: CDR1 SGDLS, CDR2 YYNGEE. The CDR3 spells CASSVDPMNTEAFF. The CDR3 DNA follows: TGTGCCAGCAGCGTAGATCCCATGAACACTGAAGCTTTCTTT. Full variable domain (remainder filled in from reference TRBV9 and TRBJ1-1): DSGVTQTPKHLITATGQRVTLRCSPRSGDLSVYWYQQSLDQGLQFLIQYYNGEERAKGNILERFSAQQFPDLHSELNLSSLELGDSALYFCASSVDPMNTEAFFGQGTRLTVV.

The rearrangement links TRBV7-8 to TRBJ2-7; D possibly corresponds to TRBD1 (6 bases). V was trimmed by 4 bases and J by 2 bases, leaving 15 bases between them. The CDR3 consists of 15 residues. From germline, CDR1 is SGHVS and CDR2 FQNEAQ. CDR3 sequence reads: CASSSGWDKTYEQYF. CDR3 coding DNA: TGTGCCAGCAGCTCAGGGTGGGACAAGACCTACGAGCAGTACTTC.

A remark on this clone: The junction departs from germline at one end; a sequencing error may be responsible. This chain uses TRBV6-1 with TRBJ2-5; no reliable D call. Germline CDR1 and CDR2: MNHNS and SASEGT. The CDR3 has 13 residues. This CDR3 reads CASFLSYQGTQYF. As DNA, the CDR3 is TGTGCCAGCTTCCTCAGCTACCAAGGGACCCAGTACTTC.

This chain joins TRBV5-6 and TRBJ2-2; the D gene is possibly TRBD2 (5 bases). There are 16 residues in the CDR3. CDR1 and CDR2 from the germline V gene are SGHDT and YYEEEE. Trimming shortened V by 2 bases and J by 3 bases, and 14 bases separated the two germline ends. The CDR3 is CASSFLVLEDTGELFF. The CDR3 DNA is TGTGCCAGCAGCTTCTTAGTATTGGAGGACACCGGGGAGCTGTTTTTT.

The V call is TRBV6-6, the J call TRBJ2-3; D might be TRBD2 (6 bases). V was clipped by 0 bases and J by 3 bases, with 13 bases between them. Germline V CDR1 and CDR2: MNHNY, SVGAGI (reference sequence). This CDR3 is built from 16 residues. DNA for the CDR3: TGTGCCAGCAGTTACTCGGAGACTAGAATAACAGATACGCAGTATTTT. Translated, it gives CASSYSETRITDTQYF.

This clone occurred a few times. V and J are TRBV30 and TRBJ2-1; D possibly matches TRBD1 or TRBD2 (5 bases each). This CDR3 region has 15 residues. The V gene's germline CDR1 is GTSNPN and CDR2 SVGIG (reference sequence). V lost 7 bases to trimming and J lost 9 bases, with 25 bases between them. CDR3 residues: CASTLRGPDEGEQFF. The DNA of the CDR3 is TGTGCCTCCACTTTAAGGGGACCAGACGAGGGTGAGCAGTTCTTC.

The rearrangement links TRBV5-1 to TRBJ2-5, with 8 bases identical to TRBD2. Germline CDR1 is SGHRS and CDR2 is YFSETQ. With 0 bases clipped from V and 1 base from J, the junction kept 8 bases outside the gene matches. The CDR3 is 17 residues long. The CDR3 DNA follows: TGCGCCAGCAGCTTGGCACCTAGCGGGTTTGGCCAAGAGACCCAGTACTTC. Its translation is CASSLAPSGFGQETQYF. Full variable domain (missing parts from reference TRBV5-1 and TRBJ2-5): KAGVTQTPRYLIKTRGQQVTLSCSPISGHRSVSWYQQTPGQGLQFLFEYFSETQRNKGNFPGRFSGRQFSNSRSEMNVSTLELGDSALYLCASSLAPSGFGQETQYFGPGTRLLVL.

The chain uses TRBV11-3 and TRBJ2-1, with D unresolved. CDR3 size: 13 residues. Trimming left V 0 bases short and J 4 bases short, with 4 bases between. Germline CDR1 SGHNT, CDR2 YENEEA. The CDR3 DNA reads as TGTGCCAGCAGCTTAGAACAGTACAATGAGCAGTTCTTC. Amino acid sequence: CASSLEQYNEQFF.

This sequence joins TRBV2 and TRBJ2-7; TRBD2 is a possible D gene (7 bases). The CDR3 totals 13 residues. Germline values: CDR1 SNHLY, CDR2 FYNNEI. Deletions cut 7 bases from V and 9 bases from J, with 19 bases between. In nucleotides, the CDR3 is TGTGCCAGCACAACATCGAGGGGGGGCACGCAGTACTTC. It yields the protein CASTTSRGGTQYF.

The genes are TRBV29-1 and TRBJ2-7; 10 bases are shared with TRBD2. After removal of 5 bases from V and 7 bases from J, the junction contained 2 bases not matched to a gene. There are 11 residues in the CDR3. CDR1 is SQVTM, CDR2 ANQGSEA, per germline. CDR3 residues: CSVTAGGEQYF. CDR3 nucleotides: TGCAGCGTTACAGCGGGAGGGGAGCAGTACTTC.

The chain has TRBV27 and TRBJ2-3, with 11 bases fitting TRBD2. V dropped 4 bases and J dropped 3; count of bases not matched to a gene: 3. The CDR3 consists of 15 residues. The germline CDR1 and CDR2 sequences are MNHEY and SMNVEV (reference sequence). The CDR3, as DNA: TGTGCCAGCAGTTCATGGACTAGCGGGACAGATACGCAGTATTTT. This gives the protein CASSSWTSGTDTQYF.

This chain links TRBV4-2 with TRBJ1-2; no clear D. CDR1 is LGHNA, CDR2 YNFKEQ, per germline. This CDR3 contains 15 residues. The V gene lost 0 bases and the J gene lost 5 bases, with 13 bases spanning the gap. CDR3 sequence: CASSQERLSVYGYTF. Written as DNA, the CDR3 is TGTGCCAGCAGCCAAGAGCGCTTATCGGTTTATGGCTACACCTTC.

The rearrangement joins TRBV12-5 to TRBJ1-1; TRBD1 matches at 9 bases. The CDR3 runs 17 residues. Trimming at V came to 0 bases and at J to 5 bases, leaving 10 bases not matched to a gene. Germline-derived CDR1 and CDR2 are LGHNT and FRNRAP. The CDR3 loop reads CASGLVRTGGEYTEAFF. The DNA of the CDR3 is TGTGCTAGTGGTTTGGTACGAACAGGGGGCGAATATACTGAAGCTTTCTTT.

This rearrangement joins TRBV10-1 to TRBJ2-6, with D possibly called TRBD1 or TRBD2 (5 bases each). The CDR3 is 16 residues long. Germline lookup yields CDR1 WNHNN and CDR2 SYGVQD (reference sequence). Between the trimmed V and J ends, which lost 2 bases and 0 bases, there was a span of 8 bases. This chain's CDR3 is CASSEGGISGANVLTF. The CDR3 bases are TGCGCCAGCAGTGAGGGGGGTATCTCTGGGGCCAACGTCCTGACTTTC.